This record looks at one TCR beta chain sequence and its context. Its antigen is still unknown. TCRdb's table, derived via immunoSEQ multiplex PCR, lists solely in-frame clones and lacks some. The data contain hundreds of thousands of clones, about 74% of them singletons. This sample was included in a study of shared clonotypes between healthy human individuals. Study context: Each donor's CD8 memory used one plate, CD8 naive two, each CD4 subset three.

Study findings and constraints: In general, naive subsets displayed greater estimated richness than memory subsets did.

V was pared by 2 bases and J by 5 bases, with 5 bases of the junction left unmatched. CDR1 is MNHEY and CDR2 is SVGAGI in the germline V gene. The CDR3 contains 16 residues. V and J are TRBV6-5 and TRBJ2-5; 13 positions match TRBD2. Input material: memory CD4+ T cells sorted from blood. Subset in this sample: CD45RA-negative fraction. The clonotype originates from a woman aged 25 to 39 in good health. The chain's CDR3 is CASSYTSGRAFETQYF. The CDR3 nucleotides are TGTGCCAGCAGTTACACTAGCGGGAGGGCCTTTGAGACCCAGTACTTC.